This paragraph covers one T cell receptor (beta chain) sequence. RNA transcripts gave rise to amplified TCR beta CDR3 regions. The HTBI set primed first-round TCR CDR3 RT-PCR. TCRdb redid the calling of the multiplex PCR reads with MiXCR, one entry per CDR3 protein. Of about 510,000 distinct CDR3 sequences listed, around 15% are singletons. Trimming took 2 bases from V and 6 from J; bases not matched to a gene: 4. This CDR3 region has 16 residues. The patients, who ranged from 18 to 65 in age, presented with newly diagnosed hyperthyroidism lasting under 2 months. The source of the sample is a study of T cells in Graves' hyperthyroidism and ophthalmopathy.

The chain is built from TRBV12-3 or TRBV12-4 and TRBJ2-1; 13 bases match TRBD2. This TCR came from a woman aged 40 to 50 with Graves' hyperthyroidism. Sequencing was carried out using blood. CDR3 nucleotides: TGTGCCAGCAGTTTACGGGGACTAGCGGGAAGCAATGAGCAGTTCTTC. Protein product: CASSLRGLAGSNEQFF.